The clone carrying this TCR beta chain has more than one count but fewer than ten. This specimen comes from a study of blood T cell repertoires in COVID-19. V was cut by 4 bases and J by 4 bases, with 11 bases left in between. The CDR3 length is 14 residues. The germline V gene has CDR1 LGHDT and CDR2 YNNKEL (reference sequence). How the authors handled the data: Amplification of reference gene primers was used by the study to estimate nucleated cell counts. Only in-frame clones appear in the TCRdb table, and some are missing; sequencing was by immunoSEQ multiplex PCR. V, J and clone size are taken as reported in that table, and D and trimming were inferred from the DNA itself. The data show 200,000 to 300,000 clones, around 88% seen once.

The origin of this receptor is a woman aged 80 or over with COVID-19, enrolled during active disease. Sequencing was done on a sample of peripheral blood. V usage is TRBV3-1 (or the pseudogene TRBV3-2) and J usage is TRBJ2-1; a weak D match, TRBD2 (6 bases). In DNA form, the CDR3 reads TGTGCCAGCAGCCCTCCGGGGGAATACAATGAGCAGTTCTTC. It codes for CASSPPGEYNEQFF.